This T cell receptor beta chain was sequenced in a study of cytomegalovirus exposure and HLA in healthy donors. Amplification used 60 Vbeta primers and 13 Jbeta primers. Only in-frame clones appear in the TCRdb table, and some are missing; sequencing was by immunoSEQ multiplex PCR. The sample lists over 65,000 clones, 65% to 85% occurring once. CDR3 size: 17 residues. V lost 4 bases and J lost 1; bases outside the gene matches: 12. Germline V gives CDR1 SGDLS, CDR2 YYNGEE. This chain links TRBV9 with TRBJ1-1; 8 bases are a match to TRBD1. Sequenced: PBMCs. This TCR was sampled from a middle-aged man in good health and CMV-seronegative. This chain's CDR3 is CASSKGDQGAWNTEAFF. CDR3 in DNA: TGTGCCAGCAGCAAAGGGGACCAGGGGGCGTGGAACACTGAAGCTTTCTTT.